This T cell receptor beta chain stems from a study of Ad26.COV2.S vaccination and SARS-CoV-2 variants. Germline CDR1 SGHRS, CDR2 YFSETQ. The CDR3 length is 14 residues. Trimming removed 4 bases from V and 3 bases from J, with 13 bases in between. Measured with immunoSEQ multiplex PCR; TCRdb has only the in-frame clones, and not every one. Of more than 120,000 clones in the sample, roughly 90% were seen once. The receptor was isolated from a human donor who had recovered from COVID-19. This sequence joins TRBV5-1 and TRBJ2-5; a possible D gene is TRBD1 (6 bases). The specimen was peripheral blood, collected after recovery from COVID-19. DNA for the CDR3: TGCGCCAGCAGCCGCGGACAGAATGAAGAGACCCAGTACTTC. This translates into CASSRGQNEETQYF.